Below, 27 T cell receptor beta chains from the same sample are listed, as sequenced in a study of post-analysis software for immune sequencing data. Findings of the study overall: TRBV segments more frequent in patients than in controls numbered a few and included TRBV5-6, TRBV5-1 and TRBV20-1.

Carried by the TCR beta cDNA libraries were unique molecular identifiers. One entry per CDR3 protein results from TCRdb running MiXCR on the PCR reads. The table lists 700,000 to 900,000 distinct CDR3 sequences, 46% of them singletons, with 4.9% in the top ten. These receptors lack a known antigen. Sample: blood. The source of these receptors is a girl aged 10-17 years with multiple sclerosis.

The rearrangement links TRBV7-9 to TRBJ2-3; TRBD2 matches at 11 bases. Germline V CDR1 and CDR2: SEHNR, FQNEAQ (reference sequence). CDR3 length: 17 residues. Losses at the gene ends were 3 bases for V and 4 bases for J; bases not matched to a gene: 9. CDR3 residues: CASSFRGTSGLADTQYF. The CDR3 DNA reads as TGTGCCAGCAGCTTCCGGGGGACTAGCGGACTTGCAGATACGCAGTATTTT.

The chain recombines TRBV27 with TRBJ2-3, with 7 positions matching TRBD2. The CDR3 is made up of 16 amino acids. Germline V gene data show CDR1 as MNHEY and CDR2 as SMNVEV (reference sequence). The V gene end was trimmed by 2 bases and the J gene end by 0 bases; junction bases not matched to a gene: 5. The CDR3 reads CASSLQGLPSTDTQYF. The CDR3 DNA follows: TGTGCCAGCAGTTTACAGGGACTACCTAGCACAGATACGCAGTATTTT.

This clonotype was found a few times. The chain recombines TRBV7-2 with TRBJ2-7; D gene unclear. Trimming took off 5 bases at V and 3 bases at J, with 14 bases between the two ends. CDR1 is SGHTA, CDR2 FQGNSA, per germline. This CDR3 spans 14 amino acids. The CDR3 is CASSPRDSFYEQYF. CDR3 nucleotides: TGTGCCAGCAGCCCACGAGACTCGTTCTACGAGCAGTACTTC.

The chain is built from TRBV6-2 or TRBV6-3 and TRBJ2-3; the match to TRBD2 covers 7 bases. In germline, CDR1 is MNHEY, CDR2 SVGEGT. V lost 7 bases and J lost 5; bases outside the gene matches: 12. The CDR3 contains 15 residues. Here the CDR3 reads CASTNGGRGIDTQYF. CDR3 nucleotides: TGTGCCAGCACCAACGGCGGGAGAGGTATAGATACGCAGTATTTT.

This clonotype has just a few counts. This chain uses TRBV6-5 with TRBJ1-1; no definite D call. From germline, CDR1 is MNHEY and CDR2 SVGAGI. V lost 10 bases and J 10 bases, leaving 16 bases between the germline ends. This CDR3 contains 11 residues. CDR3 DNA: TGTGCCACCTCCCAAGGAACATTAGCTTTCTTT. Translation gives CATSQGTLAFF.

The chain carries TRBV7-3 and TRBJ2-7; D remains ambiguous. The CDR3 loop spans 13 amino acids. Trimming shortened V by 3 bases and J by 4 bases, and 10 bases separated the two germline ends. CDR1 is SGHTA, CDR2 FQGTGA, per germline. The CDR3 DNA reads as TGTGCCAGCAGCTTCTCCCCCGGTTACGAGCAGTACTTC. As protein: CASSFSPGYEQYF.

This clonotype was seen only a few times. The J gene is TRBJ2-3, the V gene TRBV9; D gene uncertain. CDR1 SGDLS and CDR2 YYNGEE come from the germline V gene. The V end lost 3 bases, the J end lost 6 bases, and 14 bases lay between the germline ends. The length of the CDR3 is 14 residues. CDR3 coding DNA: TGTGCCAGCAGCGCTGACACCGAGGTTGATACGCAGTATTTT. This codes for CASSADTEVDTQYF.

This clonotype has just a few counts. The rearrangement links TRBV5-6 to TRBJ2-1, with a possible D match to TRBD1 (6 bases). From germline, CDR1 is SGHDT and CDR2 YYEEEE. The germline V and J ends were trimmed by 3 bases and 0 bases, with 13 bases remaining between them. The CDR3 consists of 16 residues. The CDR3 region is CASSSSRGNSYNEQFF. In DNA, the CDR3 is TGTGCCAGCAGCTCGAGCAGGGGAAACTCCTACAATGAGCAGTTCTTC. The whole variable domain, filled in from reference TRBV5-6 and TRBJ2-1, reads DAGVTQSPTHLIKTRGQQVTLRCSPKSGHDTVSWYQQALGQGPQFIFQYYEEEERQRGNFPDRFSGHQFPNYSSELNVNALLLGDSALYLCASSSSRGNSYNEQFFGPGTRLTVL.

This clonotype appeared a few times. The CDR3, as DNA: TGTGCCAGCAGCGCTTCCCTTAGCGGGAGTTTCTACAATGAGCAGTTCTTC. Protein product: CASSASLSGSFYNEQFF. The genes are TRBV9 and TRBJ2-1; 9 nucleotides match TRBD2. Germline V gives CDR1 SGDLS, CDR2 YYNGEE. The CDR3 consists of 17 residues. Trimming at V came to 3 bases and at J to 3 bases, leaving 10 bases not matched to a gene.

V is TRBV7-6 and J is TRBJ1-1; D may be TRBD1 (6 bases). The germline CDR1 and CDR2 sequences are SGHVS and FNYEAQ. V lost 2 bases, J lost 9 bases, and 22 bases lay in between. The CDR3 loop spans 16 amino acids. The CDR3 is CASSLNEAGVGSQAFF. The CDR3 nucleotides read TGTGCCAGCAGCTTAAATGAGGCAGGGGTGGGATCTCAAGCTTTCTTT.

The chain recombines TRBV20-1 with TRBJ2-3; the match to TRBD2 covers 11 bases. This CDR3 has 18 residues. The germline V gene encodes CDR1 DFQATT and CDR2 SNEGSKA (reference sequence). V gave up 1 base and J gave up 4 bases; unmatched junction bases: 13. The CDR3 coding sequence is TGCAGTGCTAGAGGTGGGACTAGCGGCTGGAGGGTGGCAGATACGCAGTATTTT. Translating it yields CSARGGTSGWRVADTQYF.

This rearrangement joins TRBV7-2 to TRBJ1-2; no clear D. Germline loops: CDR1 SGHTA, CDR2 FQGNSA. The CDR3 is made up of 12 amino acids. Trimming removed 0 bases from V and 6 bases from J, with 5 bases in between. In DNA form, the CDR3 reads TGTGCCAGCAGCTTAGCTACCCATGGCTACACCTTC. This gives the protein CASSLATHGYTF.

This chain's CDR3 is CASSKCTLRDEQFF. In DNA, the CDR3 is TGTGCCAGCAGCAAGTGCACCCTCCGCGATGAGCAGTTCTTC. V and J are TRBV21-1 and TRBJ2-1; TRBD2 reflects the table's D call only, with no check against the DNA. TRBV21-1 is recorded as a pseudogene. The CDR3 is made up of 14 amino acids.

The J gene is TRBJ2-5, the V gene TRBV6-6; D call uncertain. Between the trimmed V and J ends, which lost 6 bases and 0 bases, there was a span of 17 bases. This CDR3 is 16 amino acids long. Germline-derived CDR1 and CDR2 are MNHNY and SVGAGI (reference sequence). The CDR3 spells CASSTSRQKYQETQYF. The CDR3 DNA reads TGTGCCAGCAGCACCTCGAGGCAGAAGTACCAAGAGACCCAGTACTTC.

This clonotype has just one count. The V call is TRBV5-1, the J call TRBJ1-1; D is uncertain. CDR1 is SGHRS, CDR2 YFSETQ, per germline. The CDR3 spans 15 residues. Trimming pared 4 bases from V and 0 bases from J, leaving 13 bases between. The CDR3 region has the DNA TGCGCCAGCAGCGTGACCGGGAACATGAACACTGAAGCTTTCTTT. This encodes CASSVTGNMNTEAFF.

The chain is built from TRBV11-2 and TRBJ2-6; D is unclear. The germline gives CDR1 SGHAT, CDR2 FQNNGV. The CDR3 runs to 18 residues. The V end was cut by 2 bases, the J end by 3 bases, with 17 bases between. CDR3 sequence (DNA): TGTGCCAGCAGCTTATATGTATGGGTTGAGAATGGGGCCAACGTCCTGACTTTC. Its protein product is CASSLYVWVENGANVLTF.

The chain employs TRBV12-3 or TRBV12-4 and TRBJ1-2, with D possibly TRBD1 on 6 matching bases. The V end lost 6 bases, the J end lost 6 bases, and 17 bases lay between the germline ends. CDR3 size: 14 residues. This CDR3 is CASSVLGGPDGYTF. The CDR3, as DNA: TGTGCCAGCAGCGTCCTTGGGGGCCCCGATGGCTACACCTTC.

The chain has TRBV5-1 and TRBJ1-2, with TRBD1 identical over 8 bases. V lost 0 bases to trimming and J lost 7 bases; unmatched junction nucleotides: 8. Germline CDR1 is SGHRS and CDR2 is YFSETQ. There are 15 residues in the CDR3. The CDR3 sequence: CASSLDQGALGGYTF. CDR3 DNA sequence: TGCGCCAGCAGCTTGGACCAGGGGGCCCTGGGTGGCTACACCTTC.

Comments on this clonotype: Compared with germline, one end of the junction differs, possibly owing to a read error. The chain couples TRBV20-1 to TRBJ2-4, with 7 bases matching TRBD2. The end of the DNA fits TRBJ2-7 better, so the J call may be wrong. This CDR3 has 15 residues. Germline V CDR1 and CDR2: DFQATT, SNEGSKA (reference sequence). CDR3 in amino acids: CSALSGREASHEQYF. The CDR3 DNA reads TGCAGTGCTCTCAGTGGACGGGAGGCCTCCCACGAGCAGTACTTC.

The chain joins TRBV7-3 to TRBJ2-1; 9 bases align to TRBD1. J was trimmed by 3 bases and V by 4 bases; bases with no gene match: 16. The CDR3 spans 19 residues. Germline V CDR1 and CDR2: SGHTA, FQGTGA. The CDR3 spells CASSYRPGTGLGIYNEQFF. CDR3 DNA sequence: TGTGCCAGCAGCTACCGTCCCGGGACAGGGTTGGGGATCTACAATGAGCAGTTCTTC. The whole variable domain, remainder taken from reference TRBV7-3 and TRBJ2-1, is GAGVSQTPSNKVTEKGKYVELRCDPISGHTALYWYRQSLGQGPEFLIYFQGTGAADDSGLPNDRFFAVRPEGSVSTLKIQRTERGDSAVYLCASSYRPGTGLGIYNEQFFGPGTRLTVL.

The gene calls are TRBV6-2 or TRBV6-3 and TRBJ1-4; D not resolved. Trimming shortened V by 5 bases and J by 7 bases, and 8 bases separated the two germline ends. CDR3 length: 12 residues. Germline CDR1 is MNHEY and CDR2 is SVGEGT. Here the CDR3 reads CASSTRREKLFF. In DNA form, the CDR3 reads TGTGCCAGCAGTACCCGGCGTGAAAAACTGTTTTTT.

This clonotype was counted a few times. The chain is built from TRBV12-3 or TRBV12-4 and TRBJ2-7, with 10 bases matching TRBD2. Unmatched junction bases numbered 7, after V lost 2 bases and J lost 3 bases. The CDR3 has 16 amino acids. The CDR3 region is CASSLLPSGSSYEQYF. For the CDR3, the DNA is TGTGCCAGCAGTTTACTCCCTAGCGGGAGTAGCTACGAGCAGTACTTC.

V gene TRBV7-2 combines with J gene TRBJ2-1; 11 nucleotides match TRBD2. Germline CDR1 and CDR2: SGHTA and FQGNSA. Germline trimming cut 1 base from V and 8 bases from J; bases unmatched to any gene: 13. There are 18 residues in the CDR3. The CDR3 is CASSLGTSGSPLRYEQFF. The CDR3 bases are TGTGCCAGCAGCTTAGGTACTAGCGGGAGTCCCCTCCGATATGAGCAGTTCTTC.

The V gene is TRBV20-1, the J gene TRBJ2-7; D is possibly TRBD2 (6 bases). The germline gives CDR1 DFQATT, CDR2 SNEGSKA (reference sequence). V was shortened by 0 bases and J by 6 bases, with 15 bases between the two germline ends. The CDR3 runs to 14 residues. CDR3 protein: CSAREHPGAGEQYF. The CDR3 DNA follows: TGCAGTGCTAGAGAACATCCGGGAGCGGGCGAGCAGTACTTC.

The CDR3 DNA is TGCGCCAGCAGCCAGGGGGTTTCCTATGGCTACACCTTC. This encodes CASSQGVSYGYTF. The chain combines TRBV4-1 with TRBJ1-2; a possible D gene is TRBD1 (5 bases). Germline CDR1 MGHRA, CDR2 YSYEKL. CDR3 length: 13 amino acids. The ends were cut back, 3 bases at V and 4 bases at J, with 9 bases in the middle.

The chain couples TRBV6-6 to TRBJ2-7; D might be TRBD2 (6 bases). The assigned J gene may be wrong: the sequence end matches TRBJ2-5 better. Germline V gene lookup returns CDR1 MNHNY and CDR2 SVGAGI (reference sequence). The CDR3 extends over 13 amino acids. The CDR3, as DNA: TGTGCCAGCAGTTACGGGGAGGAGGAGACCCAGTACTTC. It specifies CASSYGEEETQYF.

This clonotype has only a few counts. The chain couples TRBV4-3 to TRBJ2-7; 9 nucleotides agree with TRBD1. CDR3 length equals 17 residues. Unmatched junction bases numbered 8, after V lost 0 bases and J lost 2 bases. Looked up from germline, CDR1 is LGHNA and CDR2 is YSLEER. The CDR3 is CASSQDLNGQGTYEQYF. The CDR3 DNA sequence: TGCGCCAGCAGCCAAGATCTAAACGGACAGGGGACCTACGAGCAGTACTTC.